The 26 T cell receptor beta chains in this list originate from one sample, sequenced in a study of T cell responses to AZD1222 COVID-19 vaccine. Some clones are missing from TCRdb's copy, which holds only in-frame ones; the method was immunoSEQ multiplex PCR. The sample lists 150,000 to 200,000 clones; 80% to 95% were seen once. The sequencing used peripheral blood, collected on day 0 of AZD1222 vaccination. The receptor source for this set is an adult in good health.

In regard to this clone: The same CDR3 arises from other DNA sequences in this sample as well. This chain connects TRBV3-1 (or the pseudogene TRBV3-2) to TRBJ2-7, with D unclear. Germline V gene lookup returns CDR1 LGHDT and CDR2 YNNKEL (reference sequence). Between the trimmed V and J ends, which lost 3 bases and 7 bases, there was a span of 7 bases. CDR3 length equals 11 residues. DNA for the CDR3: TGTGCCAGCAGCCAGGTGGGTGAGCAGTACTTC. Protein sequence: CASSQVGEQYF.

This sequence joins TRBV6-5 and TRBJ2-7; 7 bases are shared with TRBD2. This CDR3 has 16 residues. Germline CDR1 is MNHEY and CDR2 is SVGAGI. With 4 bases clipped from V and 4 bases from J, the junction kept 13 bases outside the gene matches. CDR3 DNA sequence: TGTGCCAGCAGTTCCCTTCAGCGGGACCCCCTTTACGAGCAGTACTTC. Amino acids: CASSSLQRDPLYEQYF.

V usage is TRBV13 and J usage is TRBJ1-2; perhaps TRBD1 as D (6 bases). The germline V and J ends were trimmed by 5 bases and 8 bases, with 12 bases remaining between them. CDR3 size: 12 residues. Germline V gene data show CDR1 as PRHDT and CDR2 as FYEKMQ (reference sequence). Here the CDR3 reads CASSQGYGGYTF. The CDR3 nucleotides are TGTGCCAGCAGCCAGGGGTACGGAGGCTACACCTTC.

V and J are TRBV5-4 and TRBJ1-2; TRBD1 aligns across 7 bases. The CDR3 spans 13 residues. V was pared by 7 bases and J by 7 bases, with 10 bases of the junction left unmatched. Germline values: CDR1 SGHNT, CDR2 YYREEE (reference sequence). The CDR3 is CASRYRGSGGYTF. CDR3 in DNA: TGTGCCAGCCGGTACAGGGGATCGGGTGGCTACACCTTC.

The CDR3 loop is CASKRTQNTEAFF. The CDR3 bases are TGTGCCAGTAAACGGACCCAGAACACTGAAGCTTTCTTT. The chain joins TRBV19 to TRBJ1-1; D not resolved. Between the trimmed V and J ends, which lost 7 bases and 1 base, there was a span of 10 bases. The germline V gene encodes CDR1 LNHDA and CDR2 SQIVND (reference sequence). The CDR3 runs to 13 residues.

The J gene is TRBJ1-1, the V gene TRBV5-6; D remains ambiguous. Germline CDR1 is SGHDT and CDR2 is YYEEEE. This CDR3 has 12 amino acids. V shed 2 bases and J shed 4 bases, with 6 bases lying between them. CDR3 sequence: CASSFGGTEAFF. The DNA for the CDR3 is TGTGCCAGCAGCTTTGGTGGCACTGAAGCTTTCTTT.

CDR3 region: CASSSGQGFYNEQFF. The DNA of the CDR3 is TGTGCCAGCAGCTCGGGACAGGGGTTCTACAATGAGCAGTTCTTC. The V gene is TRBV11-3, the J gene TRBJ2-1, with 10 nucleotides matching TRBD1. The germline V gene encodes CDR1 SGHNT and CDR2 YENEEA. V lost 4 bases to trimming and J lost 3 bases; unmatched junction nucleotides: 3. The CDR3 contains 15 residues.

DNA for the CDR3: TGTGCCAGCTCACAAGGACCGACGACCACACTCTATGGCTACACCTTC. As protein: CASSQGPTTTLYGYTF. J is TRBJ1-2 and V is TRBV18; no clear D gene. From germline, CDR1 is KGHSH and CDR2 LQKENI. Trimming left V 4 bases short and J 4 bases short, with 19 bases between. The CDR3 runs 16 residues.

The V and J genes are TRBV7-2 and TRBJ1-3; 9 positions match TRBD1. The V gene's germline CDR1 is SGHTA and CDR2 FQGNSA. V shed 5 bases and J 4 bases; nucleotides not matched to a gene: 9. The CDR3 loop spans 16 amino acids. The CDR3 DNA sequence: TGTGCCAGCAGCCCCACGGGACAGGGTTCCGGAAACACCATATATTTT. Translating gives CASSPTGQGSGNTIYF.

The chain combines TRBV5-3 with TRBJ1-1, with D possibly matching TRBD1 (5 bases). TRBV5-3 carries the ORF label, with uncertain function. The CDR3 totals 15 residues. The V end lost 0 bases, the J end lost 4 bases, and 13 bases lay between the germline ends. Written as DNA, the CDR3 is TGTGCCAGAAGCTTGGTCGGGGCCGAGGGCACTGAAGCTTTCTTT. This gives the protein CARSLVGAEGTEAFF.

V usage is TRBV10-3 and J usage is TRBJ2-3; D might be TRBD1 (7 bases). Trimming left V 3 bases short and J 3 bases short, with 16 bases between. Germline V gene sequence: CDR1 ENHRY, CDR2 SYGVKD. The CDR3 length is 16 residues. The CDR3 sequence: CAISEPQGRRTDTQYF. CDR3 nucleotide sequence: TGTGCCATCAGTGAACCACAGGGGAGGAGGACAGATACGCAGTATTTT.

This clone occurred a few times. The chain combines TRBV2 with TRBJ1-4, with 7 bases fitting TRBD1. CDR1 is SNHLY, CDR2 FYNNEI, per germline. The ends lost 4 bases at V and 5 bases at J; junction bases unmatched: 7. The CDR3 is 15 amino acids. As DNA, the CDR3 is TGTGCCAGCAGTGCACTTGGGACAGTCAATGAAAAACTGTTTTTT. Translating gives CASSALGTVNEKLFF.

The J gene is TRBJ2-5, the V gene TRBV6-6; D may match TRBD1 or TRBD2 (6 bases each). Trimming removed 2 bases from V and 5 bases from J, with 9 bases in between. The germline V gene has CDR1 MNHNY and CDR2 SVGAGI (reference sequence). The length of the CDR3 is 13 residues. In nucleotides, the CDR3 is TGTGCCAGCAGTTACGGGGGGCTGGAGACCCAGTACTTC. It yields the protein CASSYGGLETQYF.

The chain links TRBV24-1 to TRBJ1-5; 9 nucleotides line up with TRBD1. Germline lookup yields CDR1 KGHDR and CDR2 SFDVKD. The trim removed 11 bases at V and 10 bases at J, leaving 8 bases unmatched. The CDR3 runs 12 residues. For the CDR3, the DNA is TGTGCCATCCCGTGGACAGGGGACCCCCAGCATTTT. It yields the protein CAIPWTGDPQHF.

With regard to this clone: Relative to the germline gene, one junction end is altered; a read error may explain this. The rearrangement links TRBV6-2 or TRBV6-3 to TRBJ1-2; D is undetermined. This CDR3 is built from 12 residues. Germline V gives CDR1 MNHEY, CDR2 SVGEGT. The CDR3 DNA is TGTGCCAGCGGTTACCGTAACTATGGCTACACCTTC. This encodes CASGYRNYGYTF.

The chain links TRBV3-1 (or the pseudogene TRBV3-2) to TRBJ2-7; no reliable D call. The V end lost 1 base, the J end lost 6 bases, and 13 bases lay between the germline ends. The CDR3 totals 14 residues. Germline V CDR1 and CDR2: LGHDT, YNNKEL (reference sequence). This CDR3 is CASSQVPDRVEQYF. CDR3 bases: TGTGCCAGCAGCCAAGTCCCCGATAGGGTCGAGCAGTACTTC.

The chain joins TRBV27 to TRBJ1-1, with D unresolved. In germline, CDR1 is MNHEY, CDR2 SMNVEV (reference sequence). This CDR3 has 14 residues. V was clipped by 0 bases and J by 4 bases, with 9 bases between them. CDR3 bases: TGTGCCAGCAGTTTATCGAATCGGGGCACTGAAGCTTTCTTT. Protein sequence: CASSLSNRGTEAFF.

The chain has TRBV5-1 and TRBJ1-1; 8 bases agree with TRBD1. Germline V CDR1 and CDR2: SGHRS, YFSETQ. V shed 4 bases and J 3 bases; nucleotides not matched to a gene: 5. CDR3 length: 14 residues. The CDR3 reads CASSPGQGYTEAFF. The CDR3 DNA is TGCGCCAGCAGCCCCGGACAGGGATACACTGAAGCTTTCTTT.

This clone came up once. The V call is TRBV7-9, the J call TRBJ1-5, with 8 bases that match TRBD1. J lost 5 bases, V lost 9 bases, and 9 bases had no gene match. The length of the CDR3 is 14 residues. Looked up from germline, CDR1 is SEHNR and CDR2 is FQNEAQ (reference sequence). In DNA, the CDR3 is TGTGCCAGTCAATCCGGGACAGGCGATCAGCCCCAGCATTTT. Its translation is CASQSGTGDQPQHF.

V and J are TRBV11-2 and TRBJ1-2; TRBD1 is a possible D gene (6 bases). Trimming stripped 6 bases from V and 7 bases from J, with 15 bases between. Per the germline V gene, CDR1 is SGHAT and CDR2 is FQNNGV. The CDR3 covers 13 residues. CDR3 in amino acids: CASSQATGRGYTF. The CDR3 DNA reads TGTGCCAGCAGTCAAGCGACAGGTCGTGGCTACACCTTC.

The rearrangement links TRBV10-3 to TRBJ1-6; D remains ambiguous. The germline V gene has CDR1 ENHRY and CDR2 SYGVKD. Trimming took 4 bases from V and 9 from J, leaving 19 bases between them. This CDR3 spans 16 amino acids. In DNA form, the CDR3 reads TGTGCCATCAGTGGAGTAGCGTCTAGCTGGGGTTCACCCCTCCACTTT. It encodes CAISGVASSWGSPLHF.

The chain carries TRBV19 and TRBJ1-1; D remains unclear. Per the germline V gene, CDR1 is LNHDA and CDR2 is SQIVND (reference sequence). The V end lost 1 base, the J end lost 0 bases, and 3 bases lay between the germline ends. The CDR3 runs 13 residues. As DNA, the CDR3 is TGTGCCAGTAGTATAGCAGTGAACACTGAAGCTTTCTTT. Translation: CASSIAVNTEAFF.

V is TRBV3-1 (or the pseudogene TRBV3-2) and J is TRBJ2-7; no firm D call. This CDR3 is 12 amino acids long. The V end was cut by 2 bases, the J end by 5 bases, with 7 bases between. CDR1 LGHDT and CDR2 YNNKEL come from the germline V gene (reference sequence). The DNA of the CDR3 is TGTGCCAGCAGCCAATACGGCAACGAGCAGTACGTC. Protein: CASSQYGNEQYV.

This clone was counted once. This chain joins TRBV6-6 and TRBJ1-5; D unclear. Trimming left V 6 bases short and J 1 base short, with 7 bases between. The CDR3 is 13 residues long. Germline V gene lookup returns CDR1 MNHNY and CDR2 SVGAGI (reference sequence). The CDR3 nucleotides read TGTGCCAGCAGCCCCCTCAGCAATCAGCCCCAGCATTTT. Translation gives CASSPLSNQPQHF.

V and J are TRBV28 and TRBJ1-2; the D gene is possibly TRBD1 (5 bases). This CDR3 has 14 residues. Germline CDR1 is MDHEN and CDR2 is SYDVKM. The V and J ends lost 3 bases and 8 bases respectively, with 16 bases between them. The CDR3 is CASSFRAGATGYTF. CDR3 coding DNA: TGTGCCAGCAGTTTTAGGGCCGGGGCAACGGGCTACACCTTC.

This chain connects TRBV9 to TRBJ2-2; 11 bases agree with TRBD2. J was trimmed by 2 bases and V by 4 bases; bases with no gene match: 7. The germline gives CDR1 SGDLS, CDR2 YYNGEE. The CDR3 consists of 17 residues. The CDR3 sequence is CASSPLAGAHNTGELFF. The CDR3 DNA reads TGTGCCAGCAGCCCACTAGCGGGGGCTCATAACACCGGGGAGCTGTTTTTT. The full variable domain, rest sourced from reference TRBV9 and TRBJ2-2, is DSGVTQTPKHLITATGQRVTLRCSPRSGDLSVYWYQQSLDQGLQFLIQYYNGEERAKGNILERFSAQQFPDLHSELNLSSLELGDSALYFCASSPLAGAHNTGELFFGEGSRLTVL.